This T cell receptor beta chain is from a study of a mutant IDH1 vaccine in newly diagnosed glioma. About the research overall: Antecedent treatment encompassed radiotherapy, temozolomide, or their combination; the majority received both.

A remark on this clone: Its antigen is not known.

The time point: week 35, safety follow-up. What each vaccine dose contained was 300 ug of mutant IDH1 20-mer peptide, accompanied by topical imiquimod. TCRdb's copy holds only in-frame clones and misses some; the assay was immunoSEQ multiplex PCR. The data hold 30,000 or so clones, with 82% observed a single time. The CDR3 is made up of 14 amino acids. Germline assignment: CDR1 SQVTM and CDR2 ANQGSEA. The V and J ends lost 0 bases and 4 bases, in that order; junction bases with no gene match: 5. Sequencing was performed on PBMCs, taken from a glioma patient whose treatment included an IDH1 peptide vaccine. The V and J genes are TRBV29-1 and TRBJ1-2, with TRBD1 matching over 7 bases. The sequence was obtained from a woman younger than 35 with glioma. The CDR3 reads CSVEDRQGGYGYTF. The CDR3 DNA follows: TGCAGCGTTGAAGATCGACAGGGAGGCTATGGCTACACCTTC.